Below, one TCR beta chain is given with its context. The antigen is undetermined. The V end was cut by 0 bases, the J end by 10 bases, with 7 bases between. The CDR3 contains 11 residues. The germline V gene encodes CDR1 GTSNPN and CDR2 SVGIG (reference sequence). The PCR used 60 Vbeta and 13 Jbeta primers. Profiling relied on immunoSEQ multiplex PCR, and the TCRdb table lists in-frame clones only, not all of them. The table shows about 190,000 clones, with over 70% occurring only once. The sample comes from a study of cytomegalovirus exposure and HLA in healthy donors. The study, taken as a whole, reports: There were some V segments, including TRBV6-2 and TRBV6-3, excluded as indistinguishable.

The chain uses TRBV30 and TRBJ2-1; D unresolved. This receptor was obtained from a man aged 30 to 45 in good health and CMV-seronegative. Sequences were obtained from PBMCs. Written as DNA, the CDR3 is TGTGCCTGGAGTGTTCGTGAGGAGCAGTTCTTC. Protein sequence: CAWSVREEQFF.